This is a list of T cell receptor beta chains from one sample in a study of PD-1 blockade in classical Hodgkin lymphoma. Sequencing used immunoSEQ multiplex PCR; TCRdb keeps in-frame clones, though not all of them. The sample lists around 7,500 clones, approximately 77% occurring once. The specimen comprised peripheral blood mononuclear cells (PBMCs), sampled before the second cycle of nivolumab. The receptors come from a human donor with classical Hodgkin lymphoma. Both conserved end residues are part of each CDR3. Fields, in order: clone size, D gene, J gene, V gene, CDR3 protein, CDR3 DNA. A D gene is named only where the DNA matches it firmly. Clone size appears in some rows only: once, few, many, or a class for an expanded clone.

once | TRBD1 | TRBJ1-5 | TRBV19 | CASKKVRQGDQPQHF | TGTGCCAGTAAGAAGGTTCGGCAGGGGGATCAGCCCCAGCATTTT
. | . | TRBJ2-5 | TRBV7-9 | CASSSYRDEETQYF | TGTGCCAGCAGCTCCTACAGGGACGAAGAGACCCAGTACTTC
. | TRBD2 | TRBJ2-2 | TRBV11-1 | CASSPGGGGNTGELFF | TGTGCCAGCAGCCCCGGCGGGGGGGGGAACACCGGGGAGCTGTTTTTT
. | . | TRBJ2-1 | TRBV25-1 | CASSEWPSPGRGREQFF | TGTGCCAGCAGTGAATGGCCAAGCCCCGGTCGTGGCCGGGAGCAGTTCTTC
. | TRBD2 | TRBJ2-3 | TRBV29-1 | CSVPGLAGGLTSTDTQYF | TGCAGCGTCCCGGGACTAGCGGGGGGGCTGACTAGCACAGATACGCAGTATTTT
. | . | TRBJ1-3 | TRBV2 | CASSGAGSGNTIYF | TGTGCCAGCAGTGGAGCGGGGTCTGGAAACACCATATATTTT
. | . | TRBJ2-2 | TRBV11-1 | CASSGPAGSTGELFF | TGTGCCAGCAGTGGCCCGGCGGGTAGCACCGGGGAGCTGTTTTTT
few | TRBD1 | TRBJ2-5 | TRBV5-1 | CASSLALGTGTQETQYF | TGCGCCAGCAGCTTGGCCCTCGGGACAGGGACACAAGAGACCCAGTACTTC
. | TRBD1 | TRBJ1-1 | TRBV28 | CASSNTGGGTEAFF | TGTGCCAGCAGTAATACAGGGGGGGGGACTGAAGCTTTCTTT
once | . | TRBJ2-7 | TRBV11-2 | CASSHHRQVGEQYF | TGTGCCAGCAGCCACCATCGACAGGTCGGCGAGCAGTACTTC
. | TRBD2 | TRBJ2-5 | TRBV29-1 | CSVRLAGEMETQYF | TGCAGCGTTAGACTAGCGGGAGAAATGGAGACCCAGTACTTC
. | . | TRBJ2-2 | TRBV9 | CASSVVTGHTGELFF | TGTGCCAGCAGCGTAGTTACAGGACACACCGGGGAGCTGTTTTTT
. | . | TRBJ1-4 | TRBV18 | CASSPTGIRGEKLFF | TGTGCCAGCTCACCCACAGGGATCCGGGGTGAAAAACTGTTTTTT
. | . | TRBJ1-3 | TRBV10-3 | CAIRSGTSLSGNTIYF | TGTGCCATCAGGTCCGGGACAAGCCTCTCTGGAAACACCATATATTTT
medium-sized | . | TRBJ1-2 | TRBV29-1 | CSVEDSVVGIGYTF | TGCAGCGTTGAAGATTCGGTGGTTGGGATCGGCTACACCTTC
. | . | TRBJ1-1 | TRBV10-3 | CAIKAGPNTEAFF | TGTGCCATCAAGGCAGGGCCGAACACTGAAGCTTTCTTT
. | . | TRBJ2-4 | TRBV5-1 | CASSLRPQGSGKNIQYF | TGCGCCAGCAGCTTGAGGCCACAGGGATCTGGCAAAAACATTCAGTACTTC
. | TRBD1 | TRBJ1-2 | TRBV29-1 | CSGFLGQGFGYTF | TGCAGCGGGTTCTTGGGACAGGGTTTTGGCTACACCTTC
. | TRBD2 | TRBJ2-1 | TRBV30 | CAWTPLAAYNEQFF | TGTGCCTGGACCCCACTAGCGGCCTACAATGAGCAGTTCTTC